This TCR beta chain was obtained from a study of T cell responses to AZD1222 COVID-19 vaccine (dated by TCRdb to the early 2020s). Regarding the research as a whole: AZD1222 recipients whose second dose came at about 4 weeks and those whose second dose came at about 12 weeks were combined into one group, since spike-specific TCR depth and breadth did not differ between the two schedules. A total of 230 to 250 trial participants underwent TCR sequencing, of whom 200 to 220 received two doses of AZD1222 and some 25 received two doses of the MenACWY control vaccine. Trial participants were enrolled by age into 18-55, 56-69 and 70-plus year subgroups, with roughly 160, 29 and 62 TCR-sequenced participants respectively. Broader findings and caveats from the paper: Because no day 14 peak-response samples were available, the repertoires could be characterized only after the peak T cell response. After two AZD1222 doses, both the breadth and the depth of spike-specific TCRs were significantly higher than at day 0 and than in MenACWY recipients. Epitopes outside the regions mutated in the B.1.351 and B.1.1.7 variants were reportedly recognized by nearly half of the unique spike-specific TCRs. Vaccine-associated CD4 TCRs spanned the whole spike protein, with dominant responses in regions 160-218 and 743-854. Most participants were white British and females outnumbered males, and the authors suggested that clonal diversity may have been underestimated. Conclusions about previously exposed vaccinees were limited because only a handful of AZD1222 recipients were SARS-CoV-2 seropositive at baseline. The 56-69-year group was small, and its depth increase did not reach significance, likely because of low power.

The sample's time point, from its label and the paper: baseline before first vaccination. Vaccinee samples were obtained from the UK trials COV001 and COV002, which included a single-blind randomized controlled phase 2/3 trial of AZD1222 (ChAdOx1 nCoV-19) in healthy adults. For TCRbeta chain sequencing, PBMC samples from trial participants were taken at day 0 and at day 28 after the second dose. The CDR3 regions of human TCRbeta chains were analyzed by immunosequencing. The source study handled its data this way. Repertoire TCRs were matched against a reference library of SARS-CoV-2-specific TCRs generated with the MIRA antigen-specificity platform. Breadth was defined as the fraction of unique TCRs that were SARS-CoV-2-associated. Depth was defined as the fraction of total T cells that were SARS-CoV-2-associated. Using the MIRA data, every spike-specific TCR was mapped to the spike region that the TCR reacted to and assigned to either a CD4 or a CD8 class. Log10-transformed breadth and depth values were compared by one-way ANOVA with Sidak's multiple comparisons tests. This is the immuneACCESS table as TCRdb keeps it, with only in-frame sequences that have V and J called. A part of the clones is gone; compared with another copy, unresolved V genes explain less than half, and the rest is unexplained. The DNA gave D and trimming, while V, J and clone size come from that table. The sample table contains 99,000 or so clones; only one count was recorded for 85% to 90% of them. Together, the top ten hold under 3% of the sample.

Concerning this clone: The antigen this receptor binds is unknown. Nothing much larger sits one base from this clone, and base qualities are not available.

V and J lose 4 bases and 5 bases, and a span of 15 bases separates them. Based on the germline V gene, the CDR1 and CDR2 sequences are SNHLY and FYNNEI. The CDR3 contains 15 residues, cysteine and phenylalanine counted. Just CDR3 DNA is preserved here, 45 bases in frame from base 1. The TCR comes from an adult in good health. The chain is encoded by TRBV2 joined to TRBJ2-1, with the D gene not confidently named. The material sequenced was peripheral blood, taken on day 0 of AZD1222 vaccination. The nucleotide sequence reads TGTGCCAGCAGTGCCCTAATCCCGGAGAACAATGAGCAGTTCTTC. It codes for CASSALIPENNEQFF.